Presented here are 27 T cell receptor beta chains from one specimen sequenced in a study of T cell responses to AZD1222 COVID-19 vaccine. Repertoires were generated with immunoSEQ multiplex PCR, while TCRdb's copy carries only in-frame clones and drops some. The sample lists 180,000 or so clones; 90% to 95% were seen once. The specimen was peripheral blood, collected on day 0 of AZD1222 vaccination. The receptors were gathered from an adult in good health.

The V call is TRBV20-1, the J call TRBJ2-2; 11 bases are a match to TRBD2. This CDR3 region has 14 residues. J gave up 6 bases and V 6 bases, and 6 bases lay outside the gene matches. CDR1 and CDR2 from the germline V gene are DFQATT and SNEGSKA (reference sequence). CDR3 DNA sequence: TGCAGTGCGAGTAGCGGGAGGGTCTCCGGGGAGCTGTTTTTT. It codes for CSASSGRVSGELFF.

The DNA of the CDR3 is TGTGCCAGCAGTGAGACTAGCGTCAATGAGCAGTTCTTC. Encoded protein: CASSETSVNEQFF. The chain employs TRBV6-4 and TRBJ2-1, with TRBD2 identical over 8 bases. Trimming at V came to 3 bases and at J to 6 bases, leaving 1 base not matched to a gene. CDR3 length: 13 amino acids. Germline V gives CDR1 MRHNA, CDR2 SNTAGT.

The V call is TRBV11-2, the J call TRBJ2-1; TRBD2 matches 7 bases. There are 17 residues in the CDR3. J lost 0 bases, V lost 5 bases, and 10 bases had no gene match. Germline V gene lookup returns CDR1 SGHAT and CDR2 FQNNGV. CDR3 sequence: CASSRKAGTSSYNEQFF. The CDR3 DNA follows: TGTGCCAGCAGCCGCAAAGCGGGGACGAGCTCCTACAATGAGCAGTTCTTC.

The chain joins TRBV29-1 to TRBJ1-2, with D perhaps matching TRBD1 (5 bases). Germline V gene data show CDR1 as SQVTM and CDR2 as ANQGSEA. Trimming left V 4 bases short and J 5 bases short, with 20 bases between. This CDR3 is 15 amino acids long. The DNA of the CDR3 is TGCAGCGTTGTGGGCTATGACAGCGAGGCTTATGGCTACACCTTC. Translation: CSVVGYDSEAYGYTF.

The chain employs TRBV5-4 and TRBJ1-2; 7 bases map to TRBD1. CDR1 SGHNT and CDR2 YYREEE come from the germline V gene (reference sequence). This CDR3 spans 13 amino acids. The trim removed 2 bases at V and 5 bases at J, leaving 3 bases unmatched. The CDR3 DNA follows: TGTGCCAGCAGCTTCCCAGGGGGGTATGGCTACACCTTC. It translates to CASSFPGGYGYTF.

CDR3 protein: CASSFGNAEAFF. In DNA, the CDR3 is TGTGCCAGCAGCTTCGGTAACGCTGAAGCTTTCTTT. The chain links TRBV7-3 to TRBJ1-1; D ambiguous. The V end lost 3 bases, the J end lost 6 bases, and 8 bases lay between the germline ends. This CDR3 contains 12 residues. Germline V gives CDR1 SGHTA, CDR2 FQGTGA. Based on the CDR3 plus reference TRBV7-3 and TRBJ1-1, the full variable domain is GAGVSQTPSNKVTEKGKYVELRCDPISGHTALYWYRQSLGQGPEFLIYFQGTGAADDSGLPNDRFFAVRPEGSVSTLKIQRTERGDSAVYLCASSFGNAEAFFGQGTRLTVV.

This chain uses TRBV7-2 with TRBJ1-5; tentatively, D is TRBD1 (5 bases). This CDR3 region has 13 residues. Per germline, CDR1 SGHTA and CDR2 FQGNSA. Trimming took off 3 bases at V and 5 bases at J, with 8 bases between the two ends. The CDR3 DNA reads as TGTGCCAGCAGCTTCCAGGGACATCAGCCCCAGCATTTT. This codes for CASSFQGHQPQHF.

The chain employs TRBV6-4 and TRBJ2-1; the match to TRBD2 covers 7 bases. V lost 8 bases, J lost 6 bases, and 13 bases stayed unmatched. The CDR3 runs 15 residues. The V gene's germline CDR1 is MRHNA and CDR2 SNTAGT. The CDR3 DNA reads TGTGCCAGCTCTCCATGGACTAGTAGTCCCAATGAGCAGTTCTTC. This encodes CASSPWTSSPNEQFF.

This rearrangement joins TRBV12-3 or TRBV12-4 to TRBJ2-2; D is uncertain. V was shortened by 5 bases and J by 4 bases, with 8 bases between the two germline ends. The CDR3 is 13 amino acids. CDR3 residues: CASSRQITGELFF. In nucleotides, the CDR3 is TGTGCCAGCAGTAGACAAATCACCGGGGAGCTGTTTTTT.

The rearrangement uses TRBV7-8 and TRBJ1-5, with 8 positions matching TRBD1. CDR1 SGHVS and CDR2 FQNEAQ come from the germline V gene. The CDR3 has 14 residues. After removal of 3 bases from V and 5 bases from J, the junction contained 3 bases not matched to a gene. CDR3 amino acids: CASSLRQGYQPQHF. The CDR3 DNA sequence: TGTGCCAGCAGCTTGAGACAGGGGTATCAGCCCCAGCATTTT. The full variable domain, rest sourced from reference TRBV7-8 and TRBJ1-5, is GAGVSQSPRYKVAKRGQDVALRCDPISGHVSLFWYQQALGQGPEFLTYFQNEAQLDKSGLPSDRFFAERPEGSVSTLKIQRTQQEDSAVYLCASSLRQGYQPQHFGDGTRLSIL.

This clone was observed a single time. This rearrangement joins TRBV12-3 or TRBV12-4 to TRBJ2-5; tentative D call: TRBD1 (5 bases). Trimming stripped 6 bases from V and 4 bases from J, with 12 bases between. The CDR3 sequence is 13 residues long. The CDR3 DNA sequence: TGTGCCAGCAGCCCAGGGTTTGTAGAGACCCAGTACTTC. Protein sequence: CASSPGFVETQYF.

The rearrangement joins TRBV15 to TRBJ2-1; 8 nucleotides align to TRBD2. From germline, CDR1 is LNHNV and CDR2 YYDKDF (reference sequence). V lost 3 bases and J lost 1; bases outside the gene matches: 11. The CDR3 is 18 amino acids. CDR3 in amino acids: CATSRVGLVGESYNEQFF. The CDR3 DNA is TGTGCCACCAGCAGGGTGGGACTAGTCGGTGAGTCCTACAATGAGCAGTTCTTC.

The chain carries TRBV28 and TRBJ1-4; D is unresolved. Trimming left V 2 bases short and J 8 bases short, with 6 bases between. CDR1 is MDHEN, CDR2 SYDVKM, per germline. This CDR3 has 12 residues. The CDR3 region has the DNA TGTGCCAGCAGTTTAAAATTCGAAAAACTGTTTTTT. Amino acid sequence: CASSLKFEKLFF.

The chain links TRBV7-8 to TRBJ2-2; TRBD2 agrees at 8 bases. Germline values: CDR1 SGHVS, CDR2 FQNEAQ. The CDR3 contains 14 residues. After removal of 5 bases from V and 6 bases from J, the junction contained 5 bases not matched to a gene. The chain's CDR3 is CASSPKGLAGELFF. The DNA of the CDR3 is TGTGCCAGCAGCCCGAAGGGACTAGCCGGGGAGCTGTTTTTT.

The chain carries TRBV29-1 and TRBJ1-2; TRBD1 matches 8 bases. Germline values: CDR1 SQVTM, CDR2 ANQGSEA. CDR3 length: 16 amino acids. V lost 3 bases, J lost 4 bases, and 13 bases stayed unmatched. CDR3 coding DNA: TGCAGCGTTGACGGACAGGGACGGATTGGGGGCTATGGCTACACCTTC. Its translation is CSVDGQGRIGGYGYTF. The variable domain in full, with the rest retrieved from reference TRBV29-1 and TRBJ1-2, is SAVISQKPSRDICQRGTSLTIQCQVDSQVTMMFWYRQQPGQSLTLIATANQGSEATYESGFVIDKFPISRPNLTFSTLTVSNMSPEDSSIYLCSVDGQGRIGGYGYTFGSGTRLTVV.

The rearrangement joins TRBV5-1 to TRBJ1-5, with D uncertain. This CDR3 comprises 13 residues. V was pared by 1 base and J by 3 bases, with 5 bases between. CDR1 and CDR2 (germline): SGHRS, YFSETQ. CDR3 in DNA: TGCGCCAGCAGCTTGTACCCCAATCAGCCCCAGCATTTT. Translating gives CASSLYPNQPQHF.

This rearrangement joins TRBV19 to TRBJ2-7; D perhaps matches TRBD2 (7 bases). V shed 6 bases and J shed 3 bases, with 15 bases lying between them. Germline CDR1 LNHDA, CDR2 SQIVND (reference sequence). The CDR3 totals 14 residues. The CDR3 sequence is CASRPKGGLYEQYF. CDR3 in DNA: TGTGCCAGTAGACCCAAGGGGGGGCTCTACGAGCAGTACTTC.

The V gene is TRBV6-2 or TRBV6-3, the J gene TRBJ1-5; D gene uncertain. Germline CDR1 reads MNHEY; CDR2 reads SVGEGT. This CDR3 is built from 15 residues. V was cut by 2 bases and J by 3 bases, with 11 bases left in between. Here the CDR3 DNA reads TGTGCCAGCAGTTACCCCCCCTGGGCCAATCAGCCCCAGCATTTT. This codes for CASSYPPWANQPQHF.

The chain employs TRBV7-3 and TRBJ1-1, with D possibly TRBD1 on 5 matching bases. Germline values: CDR1 SGHTA, CDR2 FQGTGA. There are 11 residues in the CDR3. Trimming removed 9 bases at V and 6 bases at J, with 11 bases between. CDR3 sequence: CASSQGAEAFF. The CDR3 nucleotides are TGTGCCAGTTCTCAGGGAGCTGAAGCTTTCTTT.

The rearrangement links TRBV9 to TRBJ1-3; 10 positions agree with TRBD1. CDR3 size: 15 residues. V gave up 4 bases and J gave up 3 bases; unmatched junction bases: 4. Looked up from germline, CDR1 is SGDLS and CDR2 is YYNGEE. CDR3 DNA sequence: TGTGCCAGCAGCTCCGGACAGGGGGGTGGAAACACCATATATTTT. Protein: CASSSGQGGGNTIYF.

This chain's CDR3 is CASSETSGYSYEQYF. Here the CDR3 DNA reads TGTGCCAGCAGTGAAACTAGCGGGTACTCCTACGAGCAGTACTTC. V and J are TRBV6-1 and TRBJ2-7; 9 nucleotides match TRBD2. The CDR3 extends over 15 amino acids. In germline, CDR1 is MNHNS, CDR2 SASEGT. The V gene end was trimmed by 2 bases and the J gene end by 0 bases; junction bases not matched to a gene: 2.

The chain joins TRBV23-1 to TRBJ1-6; D ambiguous. TRBV23-1 is an ORF, and what it does is uncertain. This CDR3 spans 17 amino acids. V lost 0 bases to trimming and J lost 5 bases, with 14 bases between them. The CDR3 DNA is TGCGCCAGCAGTCAATCACACCCCCCCGGGGATAATTCACCCCTCCACTTT. This encodes CASSQSHPPGDNSPLHF.

V is TRBV5-1 and J is TRBJ2-2, with D possibly called TRBD1 or TRBD2 (6 bases each). The CDR3 contains 17 residues. Germline V gives CDR1 SGHRS, CDR2 YFSETQ. V lost 4 bases to trimming and J lost 7 bases, with 23 bases between them. As DNA, the CDR3 is TGCGCCAGCAGCCTATGGTCTCTTGGGGGGCGTGACGGGGAGCTGTTTTTT. The encoded protein is CASSLWSLGGRDGELFF.

The rearrangement links TRBV12-3 or TRBV12-4 to TRBJ1-2; D not resolved. The CDR3 spans 12 residues. The V end lost 2 bases, the J end lost 7 bases, and 8 bases lay between the germline ends. Here the CDR3 DNA reads TGTGCCAGCAGTTTATTGGGCGGTGGCTACACCTTC. This codes for CASSLLGGGYTF.

This chain links TRBV2 with TRBJ1-5; perhaps TRBD1 as D (6 bases). V gave up 6 bases and J gave up 7 bases, with 25 bases separating them. In germline, CDR1 is SNHLY, CDR2 FYNNEI. This CDR3 spans 17 amino acids. The CDR3 sequence is CASREHGTGPIRQPQHF. CDR3 DNA sequence: TGTGCCAGCAGGGAACATGGAACAGGGCCGATCAGACAGCCCCAGCATTTT.

This clone occurred once. The chain couples TRBV5-1 to TRBJ1-2, with TRBD1 identical over 9 bases. The CDR3 has 15 residues. With V trimmed by 4 bases and J by 7 bases, 11 bases remained unmatched. Germline V gives CDR1 SGHRS, CDR2 YFSETQ. The CDR3 DNA is TGCGCCAGCAGCCTCGGGGGGACAGGGACGGGTGGCTACACCTTC. It codes for CASSLGGTGTGGYTF.

This clone was seen only once. The V gene is TRBV7-3, the J gene TRBJ1-1; D gene unclear. The CDR3 has 14 residues. Germline-derived CDR1 and CDR2 are SGHTA and FQGTGA. The V and J ends lost 5 bases and 3 bases respectively, with 13 bases between them. CDR3 DNA sequence: TGTGCCAGCAGCCCGGGTCCAGCGTACACTGAAGCTTTCTTT. Protein sequence: CASSPGPAYTEAFF.